This T cell receptor (beta chain) appears in the sequencing data of a study of T-cell memory formation after mild COVID-19. This clonotype was seen only a few times. There are 15 residues in the CDR3. Trimming removed 1 base at V and 8 bases at J, with 12 bases between. TCRdb re-analysed the 5' RACE reads in MiXCR, keeping a single row per CDR3 protein. The repertoire includes about 400,000 distinct CDR3 sequences, more than 20% of them detected once, and around 13% sits in the top ten. This TCR derives from an adult woman who had mild COVID-19 (a few samples of this study predate the infection). Cell type and time point are not known. The specimen was PBMCs or a T cell subset sorted from them (not recorded which). The chain uses TRBV23-1 and TRBJ1-6; tentatively, D is TRBD1 (6 bases). TRBV23-1 qualifies as an ORF whose function is uncertain. CDR3 protein: CASSQFHRVDSPLHF. In nucleotides, the CDR3 is TGCGCCAGCAGTCAATTTCACAGGGTGGATTCACCCCTCCACTTT.